A single sample gave rise to the 21 T cell receptor beta chains below, sequenced in a study of cytomegalovirus exposure and HLA in healthy donors (dated by TCRdb to 2016 to 2017). Preparation of the library involved the immunoSEQ multiplex PCR assay. A mixture of 60 forward primers for TCR Vbeta segments and 13 reverse primers for TCR Jbeta segments was used in the multiplex PCR. TCRdb holds this immuneACCESS table with in-frame rearrangements only. Some clones are missing; in checked studies, unresolved V genes explain under half, and the rest has no known cause. A total of under 200,000 clones appear in this sample, 75% to 80% of them only once. The ten top clones hold around 6% of the sample. Sequenced material: PBMCs. Receptor source: a woman in her 30s in good health and CMV-seropositive.

V usage is TRBV28 and J usage is TRBJ2-3; weak D call: TRBD2 (7 bases). V shed 2 bases and J shed 0 bases, with 24 bases lying between them. This CDR3 spans 20 amino acids. The germline V gene has CDR1 MDHEN and CDR2 SYDVKM. DNA of the CDR3: TGTGCCAGCAGTTTAATCGGGGGAGGGGGTTTTGGGGGTAGCACAGATACGCAGTATTTT. Its translation is CASSLIGGGGFGGSTDTQYF.

This chain joins TRBV5-4 and TRBJ2-5; 8 bases are shared with TRBD1. The V gene end was trimmed by 4 bases and the J gene end by 4 bases; junction bases not matched to a gene: 6. The CDR3 totals 14 residues. Germline-derived CDR1 and CDR2 are SGHNT and YYREEE (reference sequence). In nucleotides, the CDR3 is TGTGCCAGCAGCCCCGGACAGGGCCGAGAGACCCAGTACTTC. Encoded protein: CASSPGQGRETQYF.

J is TRBJ2-5 and V is TRBV9, with D perhaps TRBD2 (5 bases). This CDR3 is built from 14 residues. Trimming pared 5 bases from V and 5 bases from J, leaving 16 bases between. In germline, CDR1 is SGDLS, CDR2 YYNGEE. The CDR3 loop reads CASSIMGSRETQYF. For the CDR3, the DNA is TGTGCCAGCAGTATAATGGGGAGTCGGGAGACCCAGTACTTC.

This chain connects TRBV18 to TRBJ2-7, with TRBD1 matching 12 bases. V lost 6 bases and J lost 7; bases outside the gene matches: 16. From germline, CDR1 is KGHSH and CDR2 LQKENI. The CDR3 has 17 amino acids. CDR3 protein: CASSAMSPGTGGTEQYF. The CDR3 DNA sequence: TGTGCCAGCTCTGCCATGAGTCCCGGGACAGGGGGCACGGAGCAGTACTTC. Drawing the rest from reference TRBV18 and TRBJ2-7, the complete variable domain is NAGVMQNPRHLVRRRGQEARLRCSPMKGHSHVYWYRQLPEEGLKFMVYLQKENIIDESGMPKERFSAEFPKEGPSILRIQQVVRGDSAAYFCASSAMSPGTGGTEQYFGPGTRLTVT.

CDR3 bases: TGTGCCAGCAGCTTAGTATACCCCCGTACAGAGCAGTACTTC. Its translation: CASSLVYPRTEQYF. The chain recombines TRBV7-2 with TRBJ2-7; D call uncertain. Trimming left V 1 base short and J 7 bases short, with 14 bases between. This CDR3 region has 14 residues. Germline V gene lookup returns CDR1 SGHTA and CDR2 FQGNSA.

CDR3: CASSPGSGVRSHEQFF. CDR3 nucleotide sequence: TGTGCCAGCAGCCCCGGCTCAGGGGTTAGGAGTCATGAGCAGTTCTTC. The chain joins TRBV4-2 to TRBJ2-1, with D possibly matching TRBD1 (6 bases). V lost 4 bases and J 8 bases, leaving 21 bases between the germline ends. This CDR3 region has 16 residues. Per germline, CDR1 LGHNA and CDR2 YNFKEQ.

The count of this clone is one. This chain joins TRBV6-1 and TRBJ2-5; maybe TRBD1 (6 bases). This CDR3 is 12 amino acids long. Germline assignment: CDR1 MNHNS and CDR2 SASEGT. V lost 7 bases, J lost 4 bases, and 10 bases lay in between. The CDR3 protein is CASTDRRETQYF. The CDR3 region has the DNA TGTGCCAGCACAGACAGGAGAGAGACCCAGTACTTC.

This rearrangement joins TRBV5-1 to TRBJ2-5; D perhaps matches TRBD2 (6 bases). V lost 0 bases, J lost 0 bases, and 9 bases lay in between. CDR3 size: 15 residues. Germline-derived CDR1 and CDR2 are SGHRS and YFSETQ. CDR3 residues: CASSLGQRDQETQYF. The CDR3 DNA follows: TGCGCCAGCAGCTTGGGACAGCGGGACCAAGAGACCCAGTACTTC.

V usage is TRBV5-4 and J usage is TRBJ2-1, with TRBD2 identical over 12 bases. CDR3 length: 15 amino acids. From germline, CDR1 is SGHNT and CDR2 YYREEE (reference sequence). V was pared by 7 bases and J by 3 bases, with 5 bases of the junction left unmatched. The CDR3 sequence: CASQPTSGSYNEQFF. CDR3 sequence (DNA): TGTGCCAGCCAGCCGACTAGCGGGAGCTACAATGAGCAGTTCTTC.

Remarks on this clone: This specimen includes other DNA sequences encoding the same CDR3. This chain joins TRBV4-1 and TRBJ2-3; 8 bases fit TRBD1. Looked up from germline, CDR1 is MGHRA and CDR2 is YSYEKL. This CDR3 region has 15 residues. Losses at the gene ends were 0 bases for V and 1 base for J; bases not matched to a gene: 0. For the CDR3, the DNA is TGCGCCAGCAGCCAAGAGGACAGGGGCACAGATACGCAGTATTTT. Translating gives CASSQEDRGTDTQYF.

V is TRBV18 and J is TRBJ1-2; 7 nucleotides agree with TRBD1. CDR1 is KGHSH and CDR2 is LQKENI in the germline V gene. The CDR3 totals 15 residues. The junction had 9 bases not matched to a gene; V was cut back by 0 bases and J by 8 bases. CDR3 sequence: CASSPPAGGFVGYTF. The CDR3 bases are TGTGCCAGCTCACCACCGGCAGGGGGTTTTGTCGGCTACACCTTC.

Points on this clone: At one of its ends the junction is not consistent with the germline gene, which may arise from a read error. J is TRBJ2-2 and V is TRBV27, with 11 nucleotides matching TRBD1. CDR1 is MNHEY and CDR2 is SMNVEV in the germline V gene (reference sequence). This CDR3 is 13 amino acids long. CDR3 region: CASRDSGTGGLFF. CDR3 bases: TGTGCCAGCCGAGACAGCGGGACAGGGGGGCTGTTTTTT.

The chain couples TRBV6-1 to TRBJ1-4; TRBD1 aligns across 7 bases. The CDR3 has 14 residues. Germline CDR1 and CDR2: MNHNS and SASEGT. Losses at the gene ends were 1 base for V and 12 bases for J; bases not matched to a gene: 8. The CDR3 DNA reads as TGTGCCAGCAGTGAAGGGGACAGCCCCTGGGAACTGTTTTTT. This gives the protein CASSEGDSPWELFF.

There are a few counts of this clone. CDR3 coding DNA: TGTGCCAGTAGTATTCGGGGGTTTCCCTACGAGCAGTACTTC. As protein: CASSIRGFPYEQYF. The chain recombines TRBV19 with TRBJ2-7, with D perhaps matching TRBD2 (6 bases). The germline gives CDR1 LNHDA, CDR2 SQIVND (reference sequence). The CDR3 length is 14 residues. V was cut by 3 bases and J by 2 bases, with 11 bases left in between.

The CDR3 coding sequence is TGTGCCAGCAGCTTTGGCGGGGGGGCTTCAGATACGCAGTATTTT. This gives the protein CASSFGGGASDTQYF. The chain carries TRBV7-9 and TRBJ2-3; the match to TRBD2 covers 9 bases. This CDR3 is built from 15 residues. The V segment lost 3 bases and the J segment 4 bases; nucleotides outside the gene matches: 5. Germline CDR1 is SEHNR and CDR2 is FQNEAQ (reference sequence).

The chain couples TRBV9 to TRBJ2-1, with a weak D call TRBD1 (5 bases). V was trimmed by 3 bases and J by 4 bases, leaving 8 bases between them. Germline assignment: CDR1 SGDLS and CDR2 YYNGEE. CDR3 length equals 13 residues. In nucleotides, the CDR3 is TGTGCCAGCAGCGAGGGGTCTTACAATGAGCAGTTCTTC. Its translation is CASSEGSYNEQFF.

The V and J genes are TRBV9 and TRBJ2-7, with 7 positions matching TRBD1. V lost 3 bases and J lost 5; bases outside the gene matches: 8. The CDR3 length is 14 residues. The germline V gene has CDR1 SGDLS and CDR2 YYNGEE. The CDR3 bases are TGTGCCAGCAGCGGTCGACAGGGAGAGAACGAGCAGTACTTC. Translating gives CASSGRQGENEQYF. The variable domain in full, completed from reference TRBV9 and TRBJ2-7, reads DSGVTQTPKHLITATGQRVTLRCSPRSGDLSVYWYQQSLDQGLQFLIQYYNGEERAKGNILERFSAQQFPDLHSELNLSSLELGDSALYFCASSGRQGENEQYFGPGTRLTVT.

CDR3: CASSLEGTGRPRNTIYF. The CDR3 region has the DNA TGCGCCAGCAGCTTGGAGGGGACAGGGCGCCCAAGAAACACCATATATTTT. V usage is TRBV5-1 and J usage is TRBJ1-3; 9 nucleotides agree with TRBD1. Germline V CDR1 and CDR2: SGHRS, YFSETQ. This CDR3 region has 17 residues. Germline trimming cut 0 bases from V and 5 bases from J; bases unmatched to any gene: 9.

The CDR3 DNA reads TGTGCCACCAGCTTCCCAGGACAGGGGATCAACGAGCAGTACTTC. Protein sequence: CATSFPGQGINEQYF. The chain joins TRBV15 to TRBJ2-7, with 9 bases that match TRBD1. Trimming took 5 bases from V and 5 from J; bases not matched to a gene: 10. There are 15 residues in the CDR3. Germline CDR1 is LNHNV and CDR2 is YYDKDF (reference sequence).

V usage is TRBV2 and J usage is TRBJ2-1; D gene uncertain. Germline V gene sequence: CDR1 SNHLY, CDR2 FYNNEI. The CDR3 is made up of 14 amino acids. V dropped 7 bases and J dropped 5 bases, with 15 bases sitting between them. The CDR3 bases are TGTGCCAGCACCCCAATCGGTACCCACAATGAGCAGTTCTTC. Residues: CASTPIGTHNEQFF.

V gene TRBV5-1 combines with J gene TRBJ2-1, with a tentative D call TRBD2 (5 bases). The ends were cut back, 4 bases at V and 4 bases at J, with 6 bases in the middle. The CDR3 has 12 residues. Germline lookup yields CDR1 SGHRS and CDR2 YFSETQ. DNA for the CDR3: TGCGCCAGCAGCGCGGGTTACAATGAGCAGTTCTTC. Amino acids: CASSAGYNEQFF.